Below are 26 T cell receptor beta chains sequenced from a single sample in a study of T cells after yellow fever vaccination (dated by TCRdb to the late 2010s). The treatment or condition label on this specimen signifies: live attenuated yellow fever vaccine strain. Library prep was done by 5' RACE. The sequencer listed for this sample is Illumina NovaSeq 6000. TCRdb reprocessing: public reads trimmed at Q25 with fastp, clones called with MiXCR, in-frame beta chains kept. Entries are consolidated by CDR3 protein sequence, retaining the most common genes and DNA. This sample gives some 350,000 distinct CDR3 sequences in total; under 5% of them show up just once. The ten largest clones add up to approximately 24% of the sample. The sample consisted of PBMCs, taken 5 days after the yellow fever booster vaccination. The source of these receptors is a man aged 18 to 29 who received the YFV17D yellow fever vaccine.

This clonotype was seen at least ten times. The rearrangement uses TRBV29-1 and TRBJ1-2, with 7 bases fitting TRBD1. The J segment lost 6 bases and the V segment lost 7 bases, leaving 8 bases of the junction unmatched. The CDR3 has 12 residues. Germline V gene lookup returns CDR1 SQVTM and CDR2 ANQGSEA. The CDR3 region is CSGGTATDGYTF. Written as DNA, the CDR3 is TGCAGCGGAGGGACAGCAACGGATGGCTACACCTTC.

V gene TRBV20-1 combines with J gene TRBJ2-1, with 8 nucleotides matching TRBD2. Germline values: CDR1 DFQATT, CDR2 SNEGSKA (reference sequence). The CDR3 length is 15 residues. The V segment lost 3 bases and the J segment 6 bases; nucleotides outside the gene matches: 10. CDR3 DNA: TGCAGTGCTAGGTCCCTGAGCGGGGGCTTCAATGAGCAGTTCTTC. It is translated as CSARSLSGGFNEQFF.

At least ten counts were recorded for this clonotype. The chain is built from TRBV28 and TRBJ1-5, with 9 bases that match TRBD1. The junction had 5 bases not matched to a gene; V was cut back by 3 bases and J by 5 bases. Germline V gives CDR1 MDHEN, CDR2 SYDVKM. CDR3 size: 15 residues. Written as DNA, the CDR3 is TGTGCCAGCAGTTTCGACAGGGGGAGGGATCAGCCCCAGCATTTT. This sequence encodes CASSFDRGRDQPQHF.

A few counts support this clonotype. V gene TRBV14 combines with J gene TRBJ1-2; D is unclear. Germline lookup yields CDR1 SGHDN and CDR2 FVKESK. The CDR3 totals 13 residues. V was pared by 0 bases and J by 5 bases, with 7 bases between. CDR3 sequence: CASSQDWLYGYTF. The CDR3 DNA follows: TGTGCCAGCAGCCAAGATTGGCTTTATGGCTACACCTTC.

The chain has TRBV11-2 and TRBJ1-2; no clear D gene. Germline V CDR1 and CDR2: SGHAT, FQNNGV. The CDR3 consists of 13 residues. V was pared by 1 base and J by 4 bases, with 7 bases between. The CDR3 spells CASSLGWSYGYTF. DNA of the CDR3: TGTGCCAGCAGCTTAGGGTGGAGCTATGGCTACACCTTC.

The chain recombines TRBV7-7 with TRBJ2-1, with 10 bases that match TRBD2. V trimming: 5 bases; J trimming: 7 bases; junction bases outside the gene matches: 8. The CDR3 length is 15 residues. Germline CDR1 and CDR2: SSHAT and FNYEAQ (reference sequence). This chain's CDR3 is CASSQSSGSRNEQFF. DNA of the CDR3: TGTGCCAGCAGCCAGTCTAGCGGGAGTCGAAATGAGCAGTTCTTC.

The genes are TRBV5-6 and TRBJ2-6; tentatively, D is TRBD2 (5 bases). With 4 bases removed from V and 0 bases from J, the gap between germline ends came to 17 bases. The V gene's germline CDR1 is SGHDT and CDR2 YYEEEE. CDR3 size: 18 residues. This chain's CDR3 is CASSPERTANSGANVLTF. In DNA, the CDR3 is TGTGCCAGCAGCCCGGAACGGACTGCCAACTCTGGGGCCAACGTCCTGACTTTC.

The chain combines TRBV18 with TRBJ2-7; D not resolved. Trimming removed 1 base at V and 1 base at J, with 8 bases between. The CDR3 consists of 14 residues. Germline-derived CDR1 and CDR2 are KGHSH and LQKENI. The CDR3: CASSPRHGSYEQYF. The CDR3 DNA reads TGTGCCAGCTCACCACGGCACGGATCCTACGAGCAGTACTTC.

The chain carries TRBV7-2 and TRBJ2-5; D unclear. The V end was cut by 2 bases, the J end by 0 bases, with 7 bases between. This CDR3 comprises 14 residues. Germline assignment: CDR1 SGHTA and CDR2 FQGNSA. Here the CDR3 DNA reads TGTGCCAGCAGCTTAAACGGCCACCAAGAGACCCAGTACTTC. Protein: CASSLNGHQETQYF.

This clonotype was seen more than once but under ten times. The chain couples TRBV12-3 or TRBV12-4 to TRBJ1-3; the D is unclear. V shed 7 bases and J shed 1 base, with 11 bases lying between them. CDR3 length: 14 amino acids. The CDR3 protein is CASNSLGSGNTIYF. The CDR3 region has the DNA TGTGCCAGCAATTCCCTGGGGTCTGGAAACACCATATATTTT.

This clonotype was recorded at least ten times. The J gene is TRBJ2-2, the V gene TRBV27, with 10 bases matching TRBD2. The CDR3 runs 18 residues. The trim removed 1 base at V and 1 base at J, leaving 6 bases unmatched. Per germline, CDR1 MNHEY and CDR2 SMNVEV (reference sequence). The chain's CDR3 is CASSLYPSGGRNTGELFF. The DNA of the CDR3 is TGTGCCAGCAGTTTATATCCTAGCGGGGGAAGGAACACCGGGGAGCTGTTTTTT.

The chain uses TRBV10-3 and TRBJ2-2; D ambiguous. This CDR3 has 16 residues. The V end lost 2 bases, the J end lost 2 bases, and 12 bases lay between the germline ends. CDR1 is ENHRY and CDR2 is SYGVKD in the germline V gene. CDR3 bases: TGTGCCATCAGTGAGAAAGGTGCCATCAACACCGGGGAGCTGTTTTTT. This sequence encodes CAISEKGAINTGELFF.

This clonotype has a handful of counts. This rearrangement joins TRBV5-1 to TRBJ1-1; 9 nucleotides match TRBD1. The V and J ends lost 4 bases and 5 bases, in that order; junction bases with no gene match: 12. Looked up from germline, CDR1 is SGHRS and CDR2 is YFSETQ. The CDR3 runs 16 residues. CDR3 loop: CASSGMGQGEGTEAFF. CDR3 DNA sequence: TGCGCCAGCAGCGGAATGGGACAGGGAGAGGGAACTGAAGCTTTCTTT.

The chain joins TRBV5-1 to TRBJ2-2, with 8 bases aligning to TRBD1. In germline, CDR1 is SGHRS, CDR2 YFSETQ. The trim removed 5 bases at V and 7 bases at J, leaving 4 bases unmatched. CDR3 length: 13 amino acids. DNA for the CDR3: TGCGCCAGCAGACAGGACAGGGACGGGGAGCTGTTTTTT. Translating gives CASRQDRDGELFF.

Only a few counts were recorded for this clonotype. The chain combines TRBV6-4 with TRBJ2-7; D perhaps matches TRBD1 (6 bases). This CDR3 has 14 residues. V was clipped by 3 bases and J by 5 bases, with 14 bases between them. Germline V lookup: CDR1 MRHNA, CDR2 SNTAGT. The DNA of the CDR3 is TGTGCCAGCAGTGAGCTCTACAGGGCCCACGAGCAGTACGTC. It is translated as CASSELYRAHEQYV.

This clonotype was seen more than once but under ten times. The gene calls are TRBV4-3 and TRBJ2-1; no clear D. Germline lookup yields CDR1 LGHNA and CDR2 YSLEER. The V end was cut by 0 bases, the J end by 9 bases, with 9 bases between. The CDR3 consists of 13 residues. The CDR3 DNA follows: TGCGCCAGCAGCCAAGATTTTGACGGTGAGCAGTTCTTC. This encodes CASSQDFDGEQFF.

This clonotype was seen more than once but under ten times. The J gene is TRBJ2-5, the V gene TRBV4-3; possibly TRBD1 for D (6 bases). Germline loops: CDR1 LGHNA, CDR2 YSLEER. The CDR3 runs 15 residues. Trimming stripped 0 bases from V and 4 bases from J, with 12 bases between. The CDR3 sequence: CASSQDGRGRETQYF. The DNA for the CDR3 is TGCGCCAGCAGCCAAGACGGCAGGGGTCGAGAGACCCAGTACTTC.

The chain links TRBV6-5 to TRBJ1-6; 8 bases align to TRBD1. Trimming at V came to 0 bases and at J to 9 bases, leaving 10 bases not matched to a gene. This CDR3 region has 17 residues. Germline loops: CDR1 MNHEY, CDR2 SVGAGI. In DNA, the CDR3 is TGTGCCAGCAGTTACTCGATCGGACAGGGACGTGGTTCACCCCTCCACTTT. Translation gives CASSYSIGQGRGSPLHF.

The V gene is TRBV12-3 or TRBV12-4, the J gene TRBJ1-6, with D maybe TRBD1 (5 bases). Trimming took off 4 bases at V and 8 bases at J, with 6 bases between the two ends. The CDR3 spans 12 residues. The CDR3 here is CASSWGDSPLHF. The DNA of the CDR3 is TGTGCCAGCAGTTGGGGGGATTCACCCCTCCACTTT.

This clonotype occurred a few times. The chain recombines TRBV19 with TRBJ1-5, with D possibly being TRBD1 (6 bases). The CDR3 extends over 15 amino acids. With 7 bases removed from V and 6 bases from J, the gap between germline ends came to 19 bases. CDR1 and CDR2 from the germline V gene are LNHDA and SQIVND (reference sequence). The CDR3 sequence: CASTWGTRGIQPQHF. Here the CDR3 DNA reads TGTGCCAGTACTTGGGGGACCAGGGGCATTCAGCCCCAGCATTTT.

This clonotype has only a few counts. This chain joins TRBV2 and TRBJ2-7, with 8 bases aligning to TRBD2. The CDR3 has 12 amino acids. Trimming cost V 7 bases and J 4 bases; bases outside gene matches: 3. The germline V gene encodes CDR1 SNHLY and CDR2 FYNNEI. CDR3 in amino acids: CASTGLGYEQYV. CDR3 sequence (DNA): TGTGCCAGCACGGGACTAGGGTACGAGCAGTACGTC.

V and J are TRBV20-1 and TRBJ1-2; possibly TRBD1 for D (5 bases). This CDR3 comprises 14 residues. V dropped 1 base and J dropped 4 bases, with 13 bases sitting between them. Per the germline V gene, CDR1 is DFQATT and CDR2 is SNEGSKA (reference sequence). The CDR3 reads CSARVWDPPYGYTF. The CDR3 DNA sequence: TGCAGTGCTAGAGTATGGGACCCCCCCTATGGCTACACCTTC.

The chain joins TRBV7-2 to TRBJ2-5; D remains unclear. Trimming removed 5 bases from V and 5 bases from J, with 18 bases in between. The CDR3 sequence is 15 residues long. Germline-derived CDR1 and CDR2 are SGHTA and FQGNSA. The CDR3 DNA sequence: TGTGCCAGCAGCCCCCTAAGGTACAAGCAGGAGACCCAGTACTTC. It specifies CASSPLRYKQETQYF.

This clonotype was detected a few times. The chain links TRBV27 to TRBJ2-3; possibly TRBD1 for D (8 bases). Germline lookup yields CDR1 MNHEY and CDR2 SMNVEV (reference sequence). V lost 4 bases to trimming and J lost 1 base, with 15 bases between them. This CDR3 has 16 amino acids. CDR3 coding DNA: TGTGCCAGCAGTTCCCACACAGGGGGGGGCACAGATACGCAGTATTTT. Amino acids: CASSSHTGGGTDTQYF.

This clonotype was observed many times. The CDR3 protein is CATSYKSFEQFF. CDR3 coding DNA: TGTGCCACCAGCTATAAGTCGTTTGAGCAGTTCTTC. The rearrangement links TRBV15 to TRBJ2-1; D not certain. The CDR3 sequence is 12 residues long. Germline V gene sequence: CDR1 LNHNV, CDR2 YYDKDF (reference sequence). The V and J ends lost 5 bases and 9 bases respectively, with 11 bases between them.

This clonotype was recorded a few times. This chain uses TRBV7-2 with TRBJ1-1; tentative D call: TRBD1 (5 bases). The V and J ends lost 1 base and 0 bases respectively, with 12 bases between them. Germline V gives CDR1 SGHTA, CDR2 FQGNSA. The CDR3 is 16 residues long. The CDR3 here is CASSLGSGHLNTEAFF. For the CDR3, the DNA is TGTGCCAGCAGCTTAGGGTCCGGACACCTGAACACTGAAGCTTTCTTT.